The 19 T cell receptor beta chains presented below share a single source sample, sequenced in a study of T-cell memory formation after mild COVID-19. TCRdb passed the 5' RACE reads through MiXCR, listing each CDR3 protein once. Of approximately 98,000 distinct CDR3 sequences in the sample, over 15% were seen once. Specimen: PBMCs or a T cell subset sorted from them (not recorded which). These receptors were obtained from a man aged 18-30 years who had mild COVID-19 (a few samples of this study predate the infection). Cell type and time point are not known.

The DNA of the CDR3 is TGTGCCAGTATGGTTTGGGACAGGGGGCCTGGTTTACAGCCCCAGCATTTT. As protein: CASMVWDRGPGLQPQHF. The chain combines TRBV19 with TRBJ1-5; 12 positions agree with TRBD1. The CDR3 extends over 17 amino acids. The V and J ends lost 7 bases and 7 bases, in that order; junction bases with no gene match: 14. Germline V CDR1 and CDR2: LNHDA, SQIVND (reference sequence).

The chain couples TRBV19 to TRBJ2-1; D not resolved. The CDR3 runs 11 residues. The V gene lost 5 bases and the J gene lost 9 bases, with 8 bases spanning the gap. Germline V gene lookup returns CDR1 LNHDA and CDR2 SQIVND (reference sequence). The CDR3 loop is CASSWGSEQFF. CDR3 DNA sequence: TGTGCCAGTAGTTGGGGTTCTGAGCAGTTCTTC.

DNA for the CDR3: TGTGCCAGCCCGGAGGACGGGGTGCGAGAGCAGTACTTC. Translation: CASPEDGVREQYF. The chain recombines TRBV12-3 or TRBV12-4 with TRBJ2-7; tentative D call: TRBD2 (5 bases). This CDR3 has 13 residues. V was clipped by 8 bases and J by 7 bases, with 18 bases between them.

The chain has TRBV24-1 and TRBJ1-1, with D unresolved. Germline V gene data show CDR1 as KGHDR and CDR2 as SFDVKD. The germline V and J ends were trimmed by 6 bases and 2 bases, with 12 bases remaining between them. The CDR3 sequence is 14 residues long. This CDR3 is CATSNGVGNTEAFF. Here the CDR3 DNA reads TGTGCCACCAGTAATGGGGTGGGAAACACTGAAGCTTTCTTT.

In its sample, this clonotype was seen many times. The CDR3 region is CASSQGGTGSYEQYV. In DNA, the CDR3 is TGCGCCAGCAGCCAAGGTGGGACAGGGTCCTACGAGCAGTACGTC. The V and J genes are TRBV4-1 and TRBJ2-7, with 9 positions matching TRBD1. Looked up from germline, CDR1 is MGHRA and CDR2 is YSYEKL. There are 15 residues in the CDR3. The trim removed 1 base at V and 1 base at J, leaving 2 bases unmatched.

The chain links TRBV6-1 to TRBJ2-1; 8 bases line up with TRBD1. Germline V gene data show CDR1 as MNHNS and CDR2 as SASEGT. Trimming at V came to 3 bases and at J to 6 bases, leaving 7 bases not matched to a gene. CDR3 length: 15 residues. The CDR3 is CASSEVRTGINEQFF. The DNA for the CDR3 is TGTGCCAGCAGTGAGGTACGGACAGGGATCAATGAGCAGTTCTTC.

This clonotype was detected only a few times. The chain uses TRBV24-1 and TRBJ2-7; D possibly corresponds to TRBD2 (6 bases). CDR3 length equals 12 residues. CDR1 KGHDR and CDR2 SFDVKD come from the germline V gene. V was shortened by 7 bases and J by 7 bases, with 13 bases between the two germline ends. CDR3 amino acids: CATSSAGLEQYV. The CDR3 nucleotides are TGTGCCACCAGCTCGGCGGGGCTTGAGCAGTACGTC.

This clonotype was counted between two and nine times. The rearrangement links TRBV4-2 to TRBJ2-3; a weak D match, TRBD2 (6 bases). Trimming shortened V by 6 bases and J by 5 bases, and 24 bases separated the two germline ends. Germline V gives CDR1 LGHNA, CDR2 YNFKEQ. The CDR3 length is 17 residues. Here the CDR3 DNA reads TGTGCCAGCAGTCTGACGGGGTCCGGGGGTGGAGAAGATACGCAGTATTTT. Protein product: CASSLTGSGGGEDTQYF.

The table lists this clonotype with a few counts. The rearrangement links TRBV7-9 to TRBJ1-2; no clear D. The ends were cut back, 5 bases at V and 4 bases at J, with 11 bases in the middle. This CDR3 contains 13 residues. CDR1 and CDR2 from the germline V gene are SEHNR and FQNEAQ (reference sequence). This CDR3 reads CASSPEARYGYTF. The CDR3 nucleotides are TGTGCCAGCAGCCCCGAAGCCCGCTATGGCTACACCTTC.

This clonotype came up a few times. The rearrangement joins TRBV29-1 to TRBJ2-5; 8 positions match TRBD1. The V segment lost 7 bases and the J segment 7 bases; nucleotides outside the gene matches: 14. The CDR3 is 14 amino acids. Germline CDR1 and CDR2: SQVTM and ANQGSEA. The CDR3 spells CSASTGALGGTQYF. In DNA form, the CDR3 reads TGCAGCGCCTCGACAGGGGCCTTAGGGGGGACCCAGTACTTC.

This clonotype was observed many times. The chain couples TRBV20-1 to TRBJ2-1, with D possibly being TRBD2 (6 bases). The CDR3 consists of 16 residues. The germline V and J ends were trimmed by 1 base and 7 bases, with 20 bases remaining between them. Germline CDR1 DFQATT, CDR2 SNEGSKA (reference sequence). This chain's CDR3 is CSARGRRVGAENEQFF. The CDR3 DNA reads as TGCAGTGCTAGAGGGAGGAGGGTTGGGGCGGAGAATGAGCAGTTCTTC.

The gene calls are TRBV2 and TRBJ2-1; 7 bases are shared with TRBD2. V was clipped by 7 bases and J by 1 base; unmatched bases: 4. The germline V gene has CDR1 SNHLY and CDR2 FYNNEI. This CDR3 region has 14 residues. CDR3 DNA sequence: TGTGCCAGCAAATGGGGAGGGTCCTACAATGAGCAGTTCTTC. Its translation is CASKWGGSYNEQFF.

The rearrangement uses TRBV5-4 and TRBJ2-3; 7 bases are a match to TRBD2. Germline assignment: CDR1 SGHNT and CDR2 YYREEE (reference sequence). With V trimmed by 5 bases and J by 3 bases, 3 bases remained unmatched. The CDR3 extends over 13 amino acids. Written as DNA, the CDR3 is TGTGCCAGCAGGGGGGGGAGGACAGATACGCAGTATTTT. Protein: CASRGGRTDTQYF.

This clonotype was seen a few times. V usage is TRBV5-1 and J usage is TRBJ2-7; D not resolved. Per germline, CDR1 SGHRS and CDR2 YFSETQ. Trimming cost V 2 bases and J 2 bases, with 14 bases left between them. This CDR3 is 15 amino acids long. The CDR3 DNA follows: TGCGCCAGCAGCTTCTCTGGGGTAGTGACCTACGAGCAGTACTTC. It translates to CASSFSGVVTYEQYF.

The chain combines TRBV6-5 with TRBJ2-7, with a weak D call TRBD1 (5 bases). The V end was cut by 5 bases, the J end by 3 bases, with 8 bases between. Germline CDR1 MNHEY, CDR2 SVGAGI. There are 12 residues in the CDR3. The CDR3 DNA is TGTGCCAGCAGTCAACAGGACTACGAGCAGTACGTC. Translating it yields CASSQQDYEQYV.

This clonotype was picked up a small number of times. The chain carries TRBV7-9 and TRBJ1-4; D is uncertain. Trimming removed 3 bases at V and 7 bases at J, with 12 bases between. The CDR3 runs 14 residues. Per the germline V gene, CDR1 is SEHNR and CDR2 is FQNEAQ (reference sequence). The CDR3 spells CASSFRGVGEKLFF. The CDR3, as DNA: TGTGCCAGCAGCTTTCGCGGAGTCGGTGAAAAACTGTTTTTT. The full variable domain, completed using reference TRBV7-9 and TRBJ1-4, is DTGVSQNPRHKITKRGQNVTFRCDPISEHNRLYWYRQTLGQGPEFLTYFQNEAQLEKSRLLSDRFSAERPKGSFSTLEIQRTEQGDSAMYLCASSFRGVGEKLFFGSGTQLSVL.

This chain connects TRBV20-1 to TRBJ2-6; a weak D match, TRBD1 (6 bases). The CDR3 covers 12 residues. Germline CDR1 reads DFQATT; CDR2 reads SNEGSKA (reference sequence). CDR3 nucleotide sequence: TGCAGCGGACAGTCTGGGGCCAACGTCCTGACTTTC. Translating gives CSGQSGANVLTF.

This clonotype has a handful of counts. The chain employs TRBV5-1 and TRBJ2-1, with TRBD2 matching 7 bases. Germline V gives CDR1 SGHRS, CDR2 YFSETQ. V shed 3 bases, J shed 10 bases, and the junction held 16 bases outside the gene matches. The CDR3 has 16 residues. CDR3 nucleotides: TGCGCCAGCAGCTCCTTGTCTAGCGGACCAATGACAGAGCAGTTCTTC. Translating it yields CASSSLSSGPMTEQFF.

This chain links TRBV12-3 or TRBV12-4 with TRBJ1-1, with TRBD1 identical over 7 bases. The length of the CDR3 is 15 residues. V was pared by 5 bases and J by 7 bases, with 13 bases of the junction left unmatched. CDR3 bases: TGTGCCAGCAGTCCCAACCTAGGGGGCGCGAATGAAGCTTTCTTT. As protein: CASSPNLGGANEAFF.